Listed below are T cell receptor beta chains from one sample, sequenced in a study of blood T cell repertoires in COVID-19. Sequenced by immunoSEQ multiplex PCR; TCRdb stores in-frame clones only, minus some. This table holds just over 300,000 clones, almost 90% found once. Sequencing used PBMCs or T cells enriched from blood (not recorded which). Every receptor here comes from a woman between 18 and 29 years old with acute COVID-19. CDR3s include the opening cysteine and the closing phenylalanine or tryptophan. The D gene is left open where the match is weak. Not all rows give a size; the values are once, few, many and, for expanded clones, a class.

clone_size	v_call	d_call	j_call	cdr3_nt	cdr3_aa
-	TRBV6-2/TRBV6-3	-	TRBJ1-5	TGTGCCAGCAGTTACCCCTCTCCGGTCTCGGGCAGGGTGATCAGCAATCAGCCCCAGCATTTT	CASSYPSPVSGRVISNQPQHF
once	TRBV28	-	TRBJ2-7	TGTGCCAGCTCTCAGGGGTGGTACGAGCAGTACTTC	CASSQGWYEQYF
few	TRBV27	-	TRBJ1-1	TGTGCCAGCAGTCCCCGGGGGGGTGTAAGTGAAGCTTTCTTT	CASSPRGGVSEAFF
-	TRBV29-1	-	TRBJ2-1	TGCAGCGACTCCGGAGATTACAATGAGCAGTTCTTC	CSDSGDYNEQFF
once	TRBV3-1/TRBV3-2	TRBD1	TRBJ2-7	TGTGCCAGCAGCCAAACAGGGGGCGTGGACGAGCAGTACTTC	CASSQTGGVDEQYF
-	TRBV6-2/TRBV6-3	-	TRBJ2-3	TGTGCCAGCAGTTACGCGGGCAGAAGCACAGATACGCAGTATTTT	CASSYAGRSTDTQYF
-	TRBV11-2	TRBD2	TRBJ2-1	TGTGCCAGCAGCTTACCAGGGACTACTATCAATGAGCAGTTCTTC	CASSLPGTTINEQFF
-	TRBV5-6	TRBD1	TRBJ1-1	TGTGCCAGCAGCTTGGTCGACAGGGGGCGATCGGAAGCTTTCTTT	CASSLVDRGRSEAFF
-	TRBV19	TRBD1	TRBJ2-7	TGTGCCAGTAGTATTATCGGGACAGGTGACTCCTACGAGCAGTACTTC	CASSIIGTGDSYEQYF
-	TRBV5-1	-	TRBJ1-2	TGCGCCAGCAGCCCCTCCGGCCAGAGGGGGAGTGGGTCTAACTATGGCTACACCTTC	CASSPSGQRGSGSNYGYTF
once	TRBV30	TRBD1	TRBJ1-1	TGTGCCTGGATACAGGGGATTGAAGCTTTCTTT	CAWIQGIEAFF
-	TRBV5-1	-	TRBJ1-1	TGCGCCAGCAGCGACCCCGGGGAAATCGGAGCTTTCTTT	CASSDPGEIGAFF
-	TRBV11-3	TRBD2	TRBJ2-7	TGTGCCAGCAGCTCCCTCGCCGGACTAGCGGGTCACGCCTACGAGCAGTACTTC	CASSSLAGLAGHAYEQYF
-	TRBV28	TRBD1	TRBJ2-7	TGTGCCATCTCGGGGGGGACAGGGGGCCCCCTGGTCGAGCAGTACTTC	CAISGGTGGPLVEQYF
once	TRBV28	TRBD1	TRBJ1-5	TGTGCCAGCAGTGGGACAGGGGCTGGTCAGCCCCAGCATTTT	CASSGTGAGQPQHF
-	TRBV5-4	-	TRBJ1-1	TGTGCCAGCAGCCCAAAGGGGCGAGTTGAAGCTTTCTTT	CASSPKGRVEAFF
-	TRBV11-2	TRBD2	TRBJ2-1	TGTGCCACCACGAAGAGGGCGGGAGACACACTCTTC	CATTKRAGDTLF
-	TRBV6-5	TRBD2	TRBJ2-1	TGTGCCAGCAGCCCGGGACTAGCGCGGTACAATGAGCAGTTCTTC	CASSPGLARYNEQFF
-	TRBV20-1	-	TRBJ2-2	TGCAGTGCTAGTAGCCCCGGTTCTCCCGGGGAGCTGTTTTTT	CSASSPGSPGELFF
-	TRBV15	-	TRBJ1-6	TGTGCCACCAGCCCTAGTACGGCTGCAACTTCACCCCTCCACTTT	CATSPSTAATSPLHF
-	TRBV5-5	TRBD2	TRBJ2-1	TGTGCCAGCAGCCCAGGACTAGCGCCCAATGAGCAGTTCTTC	CASSPGLAPNEQFF
many	TRBV30	TRBD1	TRBJ2-3	TGTGCCTGGGTCCGGGACAGGGGGGATACGCAGTATTTT	CAWVRDRGDTQYF